The 23 T cell receptor beta chains below were found in one sample sequenced in a study of Ad26.COV2.S vaccination and SARS-CoV-2 variants. Sequencing used immunoSEQ multiplex PCR; TCRdb keeps in-frame clones, though not all of them. The data hold a few hundred thousand clones, with roughly 87% observed a single time. Treatment specified: roughly 19 received Ad26.COV2.S at low or high dose, single or two shots; five or six received placebo; per-sample allocation not given. All samples were drawn on day 63, counting from the first vaccine or placebo injection. The sample was peripheral blood, taken in a trial of Ad26.COV2.S vaccine versus placebo. These receptors all come from a person aged 18 to 65 who received the Ad26.COV2.S COVID-19 vaccine or a placebo.

V usage is TRBV5-6 and J usage is TRBJ1-2; D possibly corresponds to TRBD1 (6 bases). Looked up from germline, CDR1 is SGHDT and CDR2 is YYEEEE. This CDR3 has 13 residues. Trimming cost V 2 bases and J 2 bases, with 7 bases left between them. CDR3 region: CASSLGQNYGYTF. DNA of the CDR3: TGTGCCAGCAGCTTAGGACAGAACTATGGCTACACCTTC. Together with reference TRBV5-6 and TRBJ1-2, the CDR3 gives the full variable domain: DAGVTQSPTHLIKTRGQQVTLRCSPKSGHDTVSWYQQALGQGPQFIFQYYEEEERQRGNFPDRFSGHQFPNYSSELNVNALLLGDSALYLCASSLGQNYGYTFGSGTRLTVV.

In the case of this clone: The sample contains more than one DNA sequence encoding this CDR3. The chain has TRBV6-5 and TRBJ2-7; the match to TRBD2 covers 8 bases. CDR1 is MNHEY, CDR2 SVGAGI, per germline. The CDR3 has 15 amino acids. With V trimmed by 1 base and J by 4 bases, 6 bases remained unmatched. The CDR3 loop is CASSYLAGGGYEQYF. The CDR3, as DNA: TGTGCCAGCAGTTACTTGGCGGGGGGCGGGTACGAGCAGTACTTC.

The chain uses TRBV6-5 and TRBJ1-3, with 10 bases that match TRBD1. CDR3 length equals 16 residues. Germline lookup yields CDR1 MNHEY and CDR2 SVGAGI. Trimming at V came to 4 bases and at J to 1 base, leaving 4 bases not matched to a gene. This CDR3 reads CASSWGTGVSGNTIYF. The DNA for the CDR3 is TGTGCCAGCAGTTGGGGGACAGGGGTGTCTGGAAACACCATATATTTT.

The chain carries TRBV19 and TRBJ1-5; no clear D gene. There are 14 residues in the CDR3. Germline CDR1 is LNHDA and CDR2 is SQIVND (reference sequence). Trimming pared 6 bases from V and 6 bases from J, leaving 15 bases between. CDR3 sequence reads: CASRPVSDGQPQHF. In DNA form, the CDR3 reads TGTGCCAGTAGGCCCGTCTCCGATGGTCAGCCCCAGCATTTT. Variable domain in full (rest from reference TRBV19 and TRBJ1-5): DGGITQSPKYLFRKEGQNVTLSCEQNLNHDAMYWYRQDPGQGLRLIYYSQIVNDFQKGDIAEGYSVSREKKESFPLTVTSAQKNPTAFYLCASRPVSDGQPQHFGDGTRLSIL.

This clone was seen just once. CDR3 in DNA: TGTGCCAGTAGCCTTGTGCCAGGGGGGGGCACTGAAGCTTTCTTT. Its protein is CASSLVPGGGTEAFF. The rearrangement links TRBV19 to TRBJ1-1, with 7 bases lining up with TRBD1. CDR1 and CDR2 (germline): LNHDA, SQIVND (reference sequence). With V trimmed by 6 bases and J by 4 bases, 11 bases remained unmatched. The CDR3 runs to 15 residues.

This clone was seen at least ten times. The chain carries TRBV28 and TRBJ1-3; D ambiguous. Germline V gene sequence: CDR1 MDHEN, CDR2 SYDVKM. Between the trimmed V and J ends, which lost 5 bases and 2 bases, there was a span of 16 bases. The CDR3 totals 16 residues. CDR3 protein: CASSGYTLMAGNTIYF. DNA for the CDR3: TGTGCCAGCAGTGGGTACACATTGATGGCTGGAAACACCATATATTTT.

The V and J genes are TRBV5-1 and TRBJ2-5; D remains ambiguous. Trimming pared 0 bases from V and 6 bases from J, leaving 9 bases between. The germline CDR1 and CDR2 sequences are SGHRS and YFSETQ. The CDR3 extends over 13 amino acids. The CDR3 nucleotides read TGCGCCAGCAGCTTGGAGTCGCGGAAGACCCAGTACTTC. Protein: CASSLESRKTQYF.

The V and J genes are TRBV6-2 or TRBV6-3 and TRBJ2-4; 9 bases are a match to TRBD2. Germline V lookup: CDR1 MNHEY, CDR2 SVGEGT. Unmatched junction bases numbered 6, after V lost 2 bases and J lost 4 bases. The CDR3 has 16 amino acids. The CDR3 region has the DNA TGTGCCAGCAGTTACGTGGCGGGAGGGCCGAAAAACATTCAGTACTTC. Its protein product is CASSYVAGGPKNIQYF.

This clone has only one observation. The chain has TRBV30 and TRBJ1-4; D is ambiguous. The germline V gene encodes CDR1 GTSNPN and CDR2 SVGIG (reference sequence). Trimming pared 0 bases from V and 7 bases from J, leaving 9 bases between. The CDR3 totals 13 residues. This CDR3 is CAWSVADPEKLFF. The CDR3 DNA sequence: TGTGCCTGGAGTGTAGCGGACCCTGAAAAACTGTTTTTT.

The genes are TRBV25-1 and TRBJ2-4; D tentatively fits TRBD1 or TRBD2 (5 bases each). The CDR3 spans 14 residues. The germline V gene has CDR1 MGHDK and CDR2 SYGVNS. The V gene lost 4 bases and the J gene lost 1 base, with 8 bases spanning the gap. CDR3: CASSVEGAKNIQYF. The CDR3 DNA reads TGTGCCAGCAGTGTCGAGGGGGCCAAAAACATTCAGTACTTC.

V gene TRBV29-1 combines with J gene TRBJ1-1; no clear D gene. This CDR3 contains 11 residues. Germline assignment: CDR1 SQVTM and CDR2 ANQGSEA. V gave up 3 bases and J gave up 1 base, with 3 bases separating them. The CDR3 DNA reads as TGCAGCGTTGAGTCGAACACTGAAGCTTTCTTT. Translating gives CSVESNTEAFF.

This sequence joins TRBV6-2 or TRBV6-3 and TRBJ2-5, with a tentative D call TRBD2 (7 bases). Germline V gene sequence: CDR1 MNHEY, CDR2 SVGEGT. Trimming stripped 0 bases from V and 3 bases from J, with 17 bases between. CDR3 length: 17 amino acids. The CDR3 is CASSYSIHGGPKETQYF. CDR3 nucleotides: TGTGCCAGCAGTTACTCGATACACGGGGGGCCTAAAGAGACCCAGTACTTC.

CDR3 DNA: TGCGCCAGCAGCCAAGGGGGCGGGAGCCAAGAGACCCAGTACTTC. Residues: CASSQGGGSQETQYF. The chain recombines TRBV4-3 with TRBJ2-5, with 7 bases matching TRBD2. The ends lost 1 base at V and 1 base at J; junction bases unmatched: 3. CDR3 length: 15 residues. The germline gives CDR1 LGHNA, CDR2 YSLEER.

The rearrangement uses TRBV5-5 and TRBJ1-1; 7 bases map to TRBD1. The CDR3 runs to 15 residues. Germline assignment: CDR1 SGHKS and CDR2 YYEKEE (reference sequence). V shed 6 bases, J shed 0 bases, and the junction held 8 bases outside the gene matches. CDR3 bases: TGTGCCAGCACCAAAACACAGGGGATGAACACTGAAGCTTTCTTT. Translating it yields CASTKTQGMNTEAFF.

This clone was observed a single time. CDR3 amino acids: CASSPGRGNQPQHF. CDR3 in DNA: TGTGCCAGCAGCCCCGGTAGGGGCAATCAGCCCCAGCATTTT. This sequence joins TRBV7-2 and TRBJ1-5; D unclear. Germline loops: CDR1 SGHTA, CDR2 FQGNSA. Trimming left V 5 bases short and J 2 bases short, with 10 bases between. The CDR3 has 14 residues.

This clone was recorded a few times. The rearrangement joins TRBV5-1 to TRBJ1-4; no definite D call. V dropped 4 bases and J dropped 3 bases, with 7 bases sitting between them. Germline V gene lookup returns CDR1 SGHRS and CDR2 YFSETQ. The length of the CDR3 is 13 residues. CDR3 coding DNA: TGCGCCAGCAGCCTGGGAGCTAATGAAAAACTGTTTTTT. It specifies CASSLGANEKLFF.

As for this clone: Other DNA sequences in the same sample also yield this CDR3. This chain links TRBV5-6 with TRBJ2-1, with 8 bases that match TRBD1. CDR1 and CDR2 from the germline V gene are SGHDT and YYEEEE. CDR3 size: 13 residues. Losses at the gene ends were 4 bases for V and 7 bases for J; bases not matched to a gene: 4. The DNA for the CDR3 is TGTGCCAGCAGCACCGGGACAGGAAATGAGCAGTTCTTC. Translating it yields CASSTGTGNEQFF.

The V and J genes are TRBV15 and TRBJ1-5; D may be TRBD1 (6 bases). The germline V gene has CDR1 LNHNV and CDR2 YYDKDF (reference sequence). Trimming took 3 bases from V and 5 from J, leaving 14 bases between them. The CDR3 loop spans 15 amino acids. Written as DNA, the CDR3 is TGTGCCACCAGCAGCTCCGGGACATCGCATCAGCCCCAGCATTTT. Amino acid sequence: CATSSSGTSHQPQHF.

The rearrangement links TRBV27 to TRBJ1-6, with a tentative D call TRBD1 (6 bases). Germline CDR1 and CDR2: MNHEY and SMNVEV (reference sequence). The CDR3 has 16 amino acids. V lost 5 bases and J lost 6, with 17 bases in between. CDR3: CASSRKTGSTNSPLHF. The CDR3 DNA sequence: TGTGCCAGCAGTAGAAAGACAGGCTCAACTAATTCACCCCTCCACTTT.

With regard to this clone: Other DNA sequences in the sample encode the same CDR3. The chain combines TRBV4-3 with TRBJ1-1; D unclear. CDR1 and CDR2 from the germline V gene are LGHNA and YSLEER. Trimming stripped 0 bases from V and 5 bases from J, with 7 bases between. The CDR3 is 13 residues long. The CDR3 sequence is CASSQDRRTEAFF. Written as DNA, the CDR3 is TGCGCCAGCAGCCAAGACAGGAGGACTGAAGCTTTCTTT.

This chain links TRBV6-2 or TRBV6-3 with TRBJ2-3; no definite D call. CDR1 and CDR2 (germline): MNHEY, SVGEGT. Trimming removed 5 bases at V and 2 bases at J, with 8 bases between. The CDR3 sequence is 13 residues long. In nucleotides, the CDR3 is TGTGCCAGCAGTGGACCTTCCACAGATACGCAGTATTTT. This translates into CASSGPSTDTQYF.

This chain links TRBV6-1 with TRBJ2-7; unclear D gene. Trimming left V 3 bases short and J 5 bases short, with 11 bases between. The CDR3 has 13 residues. Germline values: CDR1 MNHNS, CDR2 SASEGT. CDR3 nucleotide sequence: TGTGCCAGCAGTGAGGAACACCGAAACGAGCAGTACTTC. The encoded protein is CASSEEHRNEQYF.

CDR3: CASSISGGGSYNEQFF. The CDR3 region has the DNA TGTGCCAGTAGTATCAGTGGCGGGGGGTCCTACAATGAGCAGTTCTTC. The chain employs TRBV19 and TRBJ2-1; TRBD2 matches 8 bases. J lost 1 base, V lost 3 bases, and 5 bases had no gene match. Germline values: CDR1 LNHDA, CDR2 SQIVND (reference sequence). This CDR3 is built from 16 residues. The complete variable domain, with remaining parts taken from reference TRBV19 and TRBJ2-1, reads DGGITQSPKYLFRKEGQNVTLSCEQNLNHDAMYWYRQDPGQGLRLIYYSQIVNDFQKGDIAEGYSVSREKKESFPLTVTSAQKNPTAFYLCASSISGGGSYNEQFFGPGTRLTVL.